This T cell receptor beta chain was captured by sequencing in a study of CD8 T cells in ankylosing spondylitis. Using its own MiXCR run on the 5' RACE reads, TCRdb lists one record per CDR3 protein. The table lists around 230,000 distinct CDR3 sequences, around 8% of them singletons. This clonotype was recorded at least ten times. Antigen: not known. V lost 1 base, J lost 8 bases, and 6 bases stayed unmatched. Germline V CDR1 and CDR2: SGHRS, YFSETQ. The CDR3 extends over 16 amino acids. General study points: Ankylosing spondylitis blood appeared to carry a characteristic TCR beta motif of 7 or 8 highly homologous variants.

Sequenced: blood, either unsorted or a sorted T cell fraction (not recorded which). The chain joins TRBV5-1 to TRBJ2-1; TRBD2 aligns across 13 bases. The TCR was taken from a female donor with ankylosing spondylitis or in good health (not recorded which). CDR3 in DNA: TGCGCCAGCAGCTTGAGGACTAGCGGGAGAGTCGATGAGCAGTTCTTC. Translated, it gives CASSLRTSGRVDEQFF.